This is a list of T cell receptor beta chains from one sample in a study of shared clonotypes between healthy human individuals. The data were produced by immunoSEQ multiplex PCR, yet TCRdb's version contains in-frame clones alone and is incomplete. The table includes 2,100,000 or so clones, 90% to 96% detected once. Sequenced sample: naive CD4+ T cells sorted from blood. These receptors came from a man between 18 and 29 years old in good health. CDR3s include the opening cysteine and the closing phenylalanine or tryptophan. Fields, in order: D gene, clone size, V gene, J gene, CDR3 DNA, CDR3 protein. The D gene is left open where the match is weak. Only some rows state a clone size, as once, few, many or a class for expanded clones.

D: NA; size: NA; V: TRBV7-2; J: TRBJ2-3; DNA: TGTGCCAGCAGTAAAATCGACCCGGGAATCGGGGCAGATACGCAGTATTTT; CDR3: CASSKIDPGIGADTQYF
D: NA; size: NA; V: TRBV5-8; J: TRBJ1-5; DNA: TGTGCCAGCAGCTTGGGGGGGTTTTCAGGGCAGCCCCAGCATTTT; CDR3: CASSLGGFSGQPQHF
D: TRBD2; size: once; V: TRBV9; J: TRBJ2-1; DNA: TGTGCCAGCAGCGTATTGGGAGGGCCGAGCTCCTACAATGAGCAGTTCTTC; CDR3: CASSVLGGPSSYNEQFF
D: NA; size: NA; V: TRBV18; J: TRBJ2-3; DNA: TGTGCCAGCTCTTCGGCTGGGGGACACACAGATACGCAGTATTTT; CDR3: CASSSAGGHTDTQYF
D: NA; size: NA; V: TRBV7-2; J: TRBJ1-6; DNA: TGTGCCAGCAGCTTAGGGGGCCCACCCCTCCACTTT; CDR3: CASSLGGPPLHF
D: NA; size: NA; V: TRBV30; J: TRBJ1-1; DNA: TGTGCCTGGAGTCCCGCCGGAGGGCACACTGAAGCTTTCTTT; CDR3: CAWSPAGGHTEAFF
D: TRBD1; size: NA; V: TRBV19; J: TRBJ2-7; DNA: TGTGCCAGTAGTACCGGGACAGGGTCCTACGAGCAGTACTTC; CDR3: CASSTGTGSYEQYF
D: TRBD2; size: NA; V: TRBV4-3; J: TRBJ2-4; DNA: TGCGCCAGCAGCCAAGATAGCGGGCTAGCGGGAGTGTCCAAAAACATTCAGTACTTC; CDR3: CASSQDSGLAGVSKNIQYF
D: NA; size: NA; V: TRBV12-5; J: TRBJ1-2; DNA: TGTGCTAGTGGTTTGGTTTTGGGGGGAAATCTGGGCTATGGCTACACCTTC; CDR3: CASGLVLGGNLGYGYTF
D: NA; size: NA; V: TRBV7-2; J: TRBJ2-2; DNA: TGTGCCAGCAGCTTAGCTGTTTGGGGAGACACCGGGGAGCTGTTTTTT; CDR3: CASSLAVWGDTGELFF
D: NA; size: NA; V: TRBV6-6; J: TRBJ2-5; DNA: TGTGCCAGCAGTTCAAGTGAGACCCAGTACTTC; CDR3: CASSSSETQYF
D: NA; size: NA; V: TRBV7-3; J: TRBJ2-7; DNA: TGTGCCAGCAGCACCCCCGGGGAGACCTACGAGCAGTACTTC; CDR3: CASSTPGETYEQYF
D: NA; size: NA; V: TRBV11-2; J: TRBJ2-7; DNA: TGTGCCAGCAGCTTAGCCGGGGACTCCTACGAGCAGTACTTC; CDR3: CASSLAGDSYEQYF
D: NA; size: NA; V: TRBV6-5; J: TRBJ1-5; DNA: TGTGCCAGCAGTTCTTCCACAGGGAGAAATCAGCCCCAGCATTTT; CDR3: CASSSSTGRNQPQHF
D: TRBD2; size: NA; V: TRBV11-2; J: TRBJ2-1; DNA: TGTGCCAGCAGCTTAGCCAGGGGGACTAGCGGGTCCCTTCGCAATGAGCAGTTCTTC; CDR3: CASSLARGTSGSLRNEQFF
D: NA; size: NA; V: TRBV4-1; J: TRBJ1-5; DNA: TGCGCCAGCAGCCGAAAGTCGGATAGCAATCAGCCCCAGCATTTT; CDR3: CASSRKSDSNQPQHF
D: TRBD1; size: NA; V: TRBV9; J: TRBJ2-1; DNA: TGTGCCAGCAGCGCCGACAGGGGAGTGGTCAATGAGCAGTTCTTC; CDR3: CASSADRGVVNEQFF
D: NA; size: NA; V: TRBV28; J: TRBJ1-6; DNA: TGTGCCAGCAGTAAATCCGGGACATTAGATTCACCCCTCCACTTT; CDR3: CASSKSGTLDSPLHF
D: NA; size: once; V: TRBV4-3; J: TRBJ2-7; DNA: TGCGCCAGCAGCCAAGATCTCAACCCGGGGTACGAGCAGTACTTC; CDR3: CASSQDLNPGYEQYF
D: NA; size: NA; V: TRBV28; J: TRBJ2-3; DNA: TGTGCCAGCAGTCTGGCGGCGGCGGATACGCAGTATTTT; CDR3: CASSLAAADTQYF
D: NA; size: NA; V: TRBV28; J: TRBJ1-2; DNA: TGTGCCAGCGGCGACCCCCTATATAACTATGGCTACACCTTC; CDR3: CASGDPLYNYGYTF
D: TRBD1; size: NA; V: TRBV9; J: TRBJ2-3; DNA: TGTGCCAGCAGCCCCCAGGGGGCGCCCTCGCAGTATTTT; CDR3: CASSPQGAPSQYF
D: NA; size: NA; V: TRBV5-5; J: TRBJ1-5; DNA: TGTGCCAGCAGCTGGACTGACCATCAGCCCCAGCATTTT; CDR3: CASSWTDHQPQHF
D: NA; size: NA; V: TRBV30; J: TRBJ1-3; DNA: TGTGCCTGGAGTAGCCTCTTAGGGAACACCATATATTTT; CDR3: CAWSSLLGNTIYF
D: NA; size: NA; V: TRBV18; J: TRBJ2-7; DNA: TGTGCCAGCTCCCCTGGAGGAGGGACCTACGAGCAGTACTTC; CDR3: CASSPGGGTYEQYF
D: TRBD1; size: once; V: TRBV6-6; J: TRBJ2-2; DNA: TGTGCCTCCCGTGACAGGGGTTTGGCCGGGGAGCTGTTTTTT; CDR3: CASRDRGLAGELFF
D: NA; size: NA; V: TRBV11-2; J: TRBJ1-1; DNA: TGTGCCAGCAGCTTAGGGGCCAAAACGGGCACTGAAGCTTTCTTT; CDR3: CASSLGAKTGTEAFF
D: NA; size: NA; V: TRBV5-5; J: TRBJ1-2; DNA: TGTGCCAGCAGCTTGGTTGGATGGGAAGGGGGACTACGTGGCTACACCTTC; CDR3: CASSLVGWEGGLRGYTF
D: TRBD1; size: NA; V: TRBV5-6; J: TRBJ1-4; DNA: TGTGCCAGCAGCCCCAAGTCGACAGGGGCTAATGAAAAACTGTTTTTT; CDR3: CASSPKSTGANEKLFF
D: NA; size: NA; V: TRBV6-5; J: TRBJ1-1; DNA: TGTGCCAGCAGTTCCCTAGGTGAAGCTTTCTTT; CDR3: CASSSLGEAFF
D: NA; size: NA; V: TRBV20-1; J: TRBJ2-3; DNA: TGCAGTGCTACCGTGGGGGATACGCAGTATTTT; CDR3: CSATVGDTQYF
D: NA; size: NA; V: TRBV4-1; J: TRBJ2-3; DNA: TGCGCCAGCAGCCAAGATGCCCTATACAATACGCAGTATTTT; CDR3: CASSQDALYNTQYF
D: NA; size: NA; V: TRBV6-1; J: TRBJ1-5; DNA: TGTGCCAGCAGTGTCGATGCTAGCAATCAGCCCCAGCATTTT; CDR3: CASSVDASNQPQHF
D: NA; size: NA; V: TRBV19; J: TRBJ1-2; DNA: TGTGCCAGTAACCCTACGTCGGGACTCGGGCCAGTTAACTATGGCTACACCTTC; CDR3: CASNPTSGLGPVNYGYTF
D: TRBD1; size: NA; V: TRBV10-2; J: TRBJ1-1; DNA: TGCGCCAGCAGTGAGCCCTCGGACAGGGGGGTGAACACTGAAGCTTTCTTT; CDR3: CASSEPSDRGVNTEAFF
D: NA; size: few; V: TRBV28; J: TRBJ1-1; DNA: TGTGCCAGCGGCTCTGCAGGGAACACTGAAGCTTTCTTT; CDR3: CASGSAGNTEAFF
D: TRBD2; size: NA; V: TRBV6-6; J: TRBJ2-7; DNA: TGTGCCAGCAGAGACCCTAGCGGTTCTACCTACGAGCAGTACTTC; CDR3: CASRDPSGSTYEQYF
D: TRBD1; size: NA; V: TRBV7-2; J: TRBJ2-7; DNA: TGTGCCAGCAGCCCCCAGACAGGGGGCTCCTACGAGCAGTACTTC; CDR3: CASSPQTGGSYEQYF
D: TRBD1; size: NA; V: TRBV5-1; J: TRBJ2-2; DNA: TGCGCCACCCAAAGAGGGACAGAGAACACCGGGGAGCTGTTTTTT; CDR3: CATQRGTENTGELFF
D: TRBD2; size: NA; V: TRBV5-1; J: TRBJ2-5; DNA: TGCGCCAGCAGCTTGGGAGCGGGAGCAGGTCAGACCCAGTACTTC; CDR3: CASSLGAGAGQTQYF
D: TRBD2; size: NA; V: TRBV6-6; J: TRBJ2-3; DNA: TGTGCCAGCAGCCCTCTAGCGGGGGGTTCAGATACGCAGTATTTT; CDR3: CASSPLAGGSDTQYF
D: TRBD2; size: NA; V: TRBV5-1; J: TRBJ2-1; DNA: TGCGCCAGCAGCGGCGGGACTAGCGGGGGGCCAGAGAATGAGCAGTTCTTC; CDR3: CASSGGTSGGPENEQFF
D: TRBD1; size: NA; V: TRBV18; J: TRBJ1-1; DNA: TGTGCCAGCTCACGCTTCGAGTGGGACAGGGCAACTGAAGCTTTCTTT; CDR3: CASSRFEWDRATEAFF
D: TRBD1; size: NA; V: TRBV7-9; J: TRBJ1-1; DNA: TGTGCCAGCAGCTTAAGGGCAGGGGGCGGCGGCACTGAAGCTTTCTTT; CDR3: CASSLRAGGGGTEAFF
D: NA; size: NA; V: TRBV28; J: TRBJ2-7; DNA: TGTGCCAGCAGTTTTTCTGGCAGGGGTTACGAGCAGTACTTC; CDR3: CASSFSGRGYEQYF
D: NA; size: NA; V: TRBV5-1; J: TRBJ2-3; DNA: TGCGCCAGCAGCTTCGTCGCGAGGGTGGGGGATACGCAGTATTTT; CDR3: CASSFVARVGDTQYF
D: NA; size: once; V: TRBV5-6; J: TRBJ2-5; DNA: TGTGCCAGCAGCCAAAGGACTATTTACCAAGAGACCCAGTACTTC; CDR3: CASSQRTIYQETQYF
D: TRBD1; size: NA; V: TRBV6-6; J: TRBJ1-5; DNA: TGTGCCAGCAGCGTCCGACAGGGAGGCAATCAGCCCCAGCATTTT; CDR3: CASSVRQGGNQPQHF
D: NA; size: NA; V: TRBV15; J: TRBJ2-5; DNA: TGTGCCACCAGCCCGAGGGAGATGCTGGCCCAAATTCAAGAGACCCAGTACTTC; CDR3: CATSPREMLAQIQETQYF
D: NA; size: NA; V: TRBV30; J: TRBJ1-4; DNA: TGTGCCTGGGGCCGGGAGGGGGAAAAACTGTTTTTT; CDR3: CAWGREGEKLFF
D: NA; size: NA; V: TRBV7-9; J: TRBJ2-7; DNA: TGTGCCAGCAGCTTAGGTCCGGGCTTGTACGAGCAGTACTTC; CDR3: CASSLGPGLYEQYF
D: NA; size: once; V: TRBV7-2; J: TRBJ2-5; DNA: TGTGCCAGCAGCTTAAGGGGTGCCCAAGAGACCCAGTACTTC; CDR3: CASSLRGAQETQYF
D: NA; size: NA; V: TRBV7-8; J: TRBJ1-5; DNA: TGTGCCAGCAGCTCCCCTGGGGGGCTCTATAGCAATCAGCCCCAGCATTTT; CDR3: CASSSPGGLYSNQPQHF
D: NA; size: NA; V: TRBV30; J: TRBJ2-1; DNA: TGTGCCTGGAGTACGCCTCGGCGCCTCTACAATGAGCAGTTCTTC; CDR3: CAWSTPRRLYNEQFF
D: NA; size: NA; V: TRBV7-2; J: TRBJ2-2; DNA: TGTGCCAGCAGCTTATCCTTCACCGGGGAGCTGTTTTTT; CDR3: CASSLSFTGELFF
D: NA; size: NA; V: TRBV5-1; J: TRBJ2-2; DNA: TGCGCCAGCAGCTTGGTTCCGGGAGACACCGGGGAGCTGTTTTTT; CDR3: CASSLVPGDTGELFF
D: NA; size: NA; V: TRBV10-3; J: TRBJ1-5; DNA: TGTGCCATCAGTGGTGGTGCCGATAGCAATCAGCCCCAGCATTTT; CDR3: CAISGGADSNQPQHF
D: NA; size: NA; V: TRBV30; J: TRBJ2-2; DNA: TGTGCCTGGAGTTCTCCGGGACGTAAGAACACCGGGGAGCTGTTTTTT; CDR3: CAWSSPGRKNTGELFF
D: TRBD1; size: NA; V: TRBV2; J: TRBJ2-6; DNA: TGTGCCAGCCCAGGGGGCTCTGGGGCCAACGTCCTGACTTTC; CDR3: CASPGGSGANVLTF
D: TRBD2; size: NA; V: TRBV28; J: TRBJ2-1; DNA: TGTGCCAGCAGTTTTGGGGGGGACCACAATGAGCAGTTCTTC; CDR3: CASSFGGDHNEQFF